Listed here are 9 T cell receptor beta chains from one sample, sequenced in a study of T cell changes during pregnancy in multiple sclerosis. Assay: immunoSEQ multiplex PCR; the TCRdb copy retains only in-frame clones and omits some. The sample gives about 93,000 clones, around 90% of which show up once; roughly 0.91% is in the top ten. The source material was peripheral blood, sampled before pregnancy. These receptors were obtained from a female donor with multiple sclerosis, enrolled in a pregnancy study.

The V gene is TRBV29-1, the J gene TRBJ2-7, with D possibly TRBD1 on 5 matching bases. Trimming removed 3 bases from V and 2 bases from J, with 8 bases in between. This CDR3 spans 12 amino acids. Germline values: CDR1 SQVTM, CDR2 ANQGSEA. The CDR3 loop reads CSVDDSTYEQYF. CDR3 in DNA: TGCAGCGTTGACGACAGCACCTACGAGCAGTACTTC.

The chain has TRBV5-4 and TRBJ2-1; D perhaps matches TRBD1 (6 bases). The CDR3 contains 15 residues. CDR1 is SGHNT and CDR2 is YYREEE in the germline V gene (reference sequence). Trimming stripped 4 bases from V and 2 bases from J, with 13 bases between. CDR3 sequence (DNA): TGTGCCAGCAGCCTCTACAGGGCACCCTACAATGAGCAGTTCTTC. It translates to CASSLYRAPYNEQFF.

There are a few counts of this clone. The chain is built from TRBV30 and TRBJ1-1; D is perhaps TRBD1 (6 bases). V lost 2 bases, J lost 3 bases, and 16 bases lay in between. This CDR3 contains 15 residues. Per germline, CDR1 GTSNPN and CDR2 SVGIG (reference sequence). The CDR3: CAWSLTGRGDTEAFF. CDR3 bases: TGTGCCTGGAGTTTAACAGGGCGTGGGGACACTGAAGCTTTCTTT. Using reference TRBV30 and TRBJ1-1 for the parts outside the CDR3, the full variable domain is SQTIHQWPATLVQPVGSPLSLECTVEGTSNPNLYWYRQAAGRGLQLLFYSVGIGQISSEVPQNLSASRPQDRQFILSSKKLLLSDSGFYLCAWSLTGRGDTEAFFGQGTRLTVV.

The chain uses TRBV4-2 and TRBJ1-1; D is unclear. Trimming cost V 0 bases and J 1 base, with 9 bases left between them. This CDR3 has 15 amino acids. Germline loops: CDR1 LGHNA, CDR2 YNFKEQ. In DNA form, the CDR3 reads TGTGCCAGCAGCCAAGAGGCGACAAGGAACACTGAAGCTTTCTTT. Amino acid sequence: CASSQEATRNTEAFF.

CDR3 coding DNA: TGCGCCAGCAGCTTGCCCATCGGGACAGGGAACACCGGGGAGCTGTTTTTT. It codes for CASSLPIGTGNTGELFF. V is TRBV5-1 and J is TRBJ2-2; TRBD1 matches at 8 bases. The CDR3 extends over 17 amino acids. Germline trimming cut 1 base from V and 1 base from J; bases unmatched to any gene: 6. In germline, CDR1 is SGHRS, CDR2 YFSETQ. Full variable domain (outside the CDR3, taken from reference TRBV5-1 and TRBJ2-2): KAGVTQTPRYLIKTRGQQVTLSCSPISGHRSVSWYQQTPGQGLQFLFEYFSETQRNKGNFPGRFSGRQFSNSRSEMNVSTLELGDSALYLCASSLPIGTGNTGELFFGEGSRLTVL.

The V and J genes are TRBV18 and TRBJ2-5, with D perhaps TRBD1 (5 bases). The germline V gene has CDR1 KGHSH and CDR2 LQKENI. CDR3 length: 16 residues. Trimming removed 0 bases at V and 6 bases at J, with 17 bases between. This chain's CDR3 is CASSPPQTALGKTQYF. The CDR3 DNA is TGTGCCAGCTCACCACCTCAGACAGCCCTCGGAAAGACCCAGTACTTC.

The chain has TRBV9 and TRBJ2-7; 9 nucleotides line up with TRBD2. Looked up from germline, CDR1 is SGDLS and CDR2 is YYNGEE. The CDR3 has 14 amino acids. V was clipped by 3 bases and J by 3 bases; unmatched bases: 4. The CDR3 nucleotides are TGTGCCAGCAGCGCTAGCGGGAAATACTACGAGCAGTACTTC. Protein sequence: CASSASGKYYEQYF.

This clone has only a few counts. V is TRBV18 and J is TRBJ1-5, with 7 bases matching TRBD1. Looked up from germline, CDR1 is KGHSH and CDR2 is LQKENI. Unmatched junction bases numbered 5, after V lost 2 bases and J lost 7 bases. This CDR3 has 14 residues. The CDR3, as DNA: TGTGCCAGCTCACCAAGTAGGGGGCACCAGCCCCAGCATTTT. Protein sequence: CASSPSRGHQPQHF.

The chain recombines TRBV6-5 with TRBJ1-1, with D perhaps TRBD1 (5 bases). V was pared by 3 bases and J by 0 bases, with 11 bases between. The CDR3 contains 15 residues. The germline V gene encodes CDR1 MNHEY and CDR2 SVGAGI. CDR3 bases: TGTGCCAGCAGTTATGGGGACTTCCTGAACACTGAAGCTTTCTTT. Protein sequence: CASSYGDFLNTEAFF.